The rows below give T cell receptor beta chains drawn from one sample of a study of T-cell reconstitution after alpha-beta-depleted transplantation in children. TCRdb re-derived calls from the PCR reads in MiXCR, one entry per CDR3 protein. The sample carries approximately 980,000 distinct CDR3 sequences, roughly 29% recorded once. The sequences come from PBMCs, mostly from graft donor cells, collected 360 days after TCRalphabeta/CD19-depleted stem cell transplant. The origin of the receptors is a boy younger than two who had a stem cell transplant for SCID, so the T cells may come from the graft donor. Each CDR3 is given with its conserved first and last residue. The D gene is left open where the match is weak. Clone size is not always given. Where it is, it says once, few, many or a class for expanded clones.

clone_size	j_call	v_call	d_call	cdr3_aa	cdr3_nt
many	TRBJ1-2	TRBV5-1	.	CASSLSFYGYTF	TGCGCCAGCAGCTTGTCATTCTATGGCTACACCTTC
few	TRBJ2-1	TRBV12-3/TRBV12-4	TRBD2	CASSPTSSGGANEQFF	TGTGCCAGCAGTCCTACCTCTAGCGGGGGGGCTAATGAGCAGTTCTTC
.	TRBJ1-1	TRBV2	.	CASSEAAWGAMNTEAFF	TGTGCCAGCAGTGAAGCTGCGTGGGGGGCCATGAACACTGAAGCTTTCTTT
.	TRBJ2-3	TRBV20-1	.	CSARPGKADTQYF	TGCAGTGCGAGGCCAGGGAAGGCAGATACGCAGTATTTT
few	TRBJ1-1	TRBV9	.	CASSVEGGKYSLSNTEAFF	TGTGCCAGCAGCGTAGAGGGCGGGAAGTATTCGCTAAGTAACACTGAAGCTTTCTTT
many	TRBJ1-1	TRBV29-1	.	CSVVWQTEAFF	TGCAGCGTTGTCTGGCAGACTGAAGCTTTCTTT
few	TRBJ2-5	TRBV9	.	CASSVTDSEKTQYF	TGTGCCAGCAGCGTCACGGATTCCGAGAAGACCCAGTACTTC
.	TRBJ2-2	TRBV15	.	CATSRVLSDPVNTGELFF	TGTGCCACCAGCAGAGTCCTCTCTGACCCAGTGAACACCGGGGAGCTGTTTTTT
.	TRBJ2-7	TRBV6-5	.	CASSYSNGPYVSEQYF	TGTGCCAGCAGTTACTCGAATGGGCCCTACGTGAGCGAGCAGTACTTC
few	TRBJ2-7	TRBV16	.	CASSDTGYEQYF	TGTGCCAGCAGCGATACGGGCTACGAGCAGTACTTC
.	TRBJ2-3	TRBV24-1	.	CAAASVVRGTDTQYF	TGTGCCGCCGCGAGCGTGGTGAGGGGCACAGATACGCAGTATTTT
few	TRBJ1-1	TRBV5-1	TRBD1	CASSHVGPGTGVNTEAFF	TGCGCCAGCAGCCACGTCGGTCCCGGGACAGGGGTCAACACTGAAGCTTTCTTT